The 23 T cell receptor beta chains below all came from one sample that was sequenced in a study of Ad26.COV2.S vaccination and SARS-CoV-2 variants (dated by TCRdb to about 2021). Reading the label with the study, this specimen's treatment or condition is: 15 to 20 received Ad26.COV2.S at low or high dose, single or two shots; several received placebo; per-sample allocation not given. For vaccine and placebo recipients, repertoires were sequenced using samples collected on day 63 after the first injection. Receptors were amplified or captured by the immunoSEQ multiplex PCR assay. TCRdb carries this immuneACCESS record with in-frame sequences only. Its versions omit some clonotypes, under half of them owing to an unresolved V gene in the studies checked, with the rest unexplained. The sample table shows more than 350,000 clones, and over 75% are seen once. Jointly, the top ten make up more than 9% of the sample.

The input for sequencing was peripheral blood, taken in a trial of Ad26.COV2.S vaccine versus placebo. These receptors all stem from a person aged 18-65 years who received the Ad26.COV2.S COVID-19 vaccine or a placebo.

This chain uses TRBV5-1 with TRBJ2-7; 7 positions match TRBD2. Losses at the gene ends were 3 bases for V and 5 bases for J; bases not matched to a gene: 8. The CDR3 extends over 14 amino acids. Germline CDR1 and CDR2: SGHRS and YFSETQ. CDR3 in DNA: TGCGCCAGCAGCTCGGGCGGGAGCCCCAACGAGCAGTACTTC. Translated: CASSSGGSPNEQYF.

V usage is TRBV3-1 (or the pseudogene TRBV3-2) and J usage is TRBJ1-2; D remains unclear. The V gene lost 0 bases and the J gene lost 8 bases, with 7 bases spanning the gap. The CDR3 consists of 12 residues. Germline CDR1 reads LGHDT; CDR2 reads YNNKEL (reference sequence). The CDR3 bases are TGTGCCAGCAGCCAAGATCTGGGCGGCTACACCTTC. Amino acids: CASSQDLGGYTF.

The chain couples TRBV6-1 to TRBJ1-2; no clear D. Trimming stripped 0 bases from V and 0 bases from J, with 8 bases between. This CDR3 spans 15 amino acids. From germline, CDR1 is MNHNS and CDR2 SASEGT. DNA of the CDR3: TGTGCCAGCAGTGAAGCGAAGGGATCTAACTATGGCTACACCTTC. The encoded protein is CASSEAKGSNYGYTF.

This clone was counted between two and nine times. The gene calls are TRBV30 and TRBJ2-1; D uncertain. The CDR3 is 13 residues long. Deletions cut 7 bases from V and 5 bases from J, with 15 bases between. Looked up from germline, CDR1 is GTSNPN and CDR2 is SVGIG (reference sequence). The CDR3 region has the DNA TGTGCCTTGCAGTTTAGGTACCACAATGAGCAGTTCTTC. It yields the protein CALQFRYHNEQFF.

This chain connects TRBV5-1 to TRBJ2-2, with D tentatively TRBD2 (5 bases). The V gene's germline CDR1 is SGHRS and CDR2 YFSETQ. Trimming shortened V by 0 bases and J by 2 bases, and 11 bases separated the two germline ends. The CDR3 consists of 16 residues. The CDR3 bases are TGCGCCAGCAGCTTGGAAGGAGGAAAAAACACCGGGGAGCTGTTTTTT. It is translated as CASSLEGGKNTGELFF.

To note about this clone: Other DNA sequences in the same sample also yield this CDR3. The gene calls are TRBV9 and TRBJ2-7; possibly TRBD1 for D (6 bases). V was pared by 0 bases and J by 4 bases, with 14 bases between. CDR1 is SGDLS and CDR2 is YYNGEE in the germline V gene. CDR3 size: 15 residues. The CDR3 is CASSVGGQGSYEQYF. The CDR3, as DNA: TGTGCCAGCAGCGTAGGGGGGCAGGGGTCATACGAGCAGTACTTC.

V and J are TRBV12-5 and TRBJ2-3; weak D call: TRBD2 (6 bases). The CDR3 length is 16 residues. From germline, CDR1 is LGHNT and CDR2 FRNRAP. Trimming took 5 bases from V and 1 from J, leaving 16 bases between them. Written as DNA, the CDR3 is TGTGCTAGTGGTCCCGGGACTCGGACGGGCACAGATACGCAGTATTTT. Translated, it gives CASGPGTRTGTDTQYF.

The chain has TRBV7-8 and TRBJ1-6; no clear D. There are 16 residues in the CDR3. Germline V gives CDR1 SGHVS, CDR2 FQNEAQ. V was trimmed by 0 bases and J by 0 bases, leaving 6 bases between them. CDR3 region: CASSLAHSSYNSPLHF. DNA for the CDR3: TGTGCCAGCAGCTTAGCCCATAGCTCCTATAATTCACCCCTCCACTTT. Complete variable domain (other parts from reference TRBV7-8 and TRBJ1-6): GAGVSQSPRYKVAKRGQDVALRCDPISGHVSLFWYQQALGQGPEFLTYFQNEAQLDKSGLPSDRFFAERPEGSVSTLKIQRTQQEDSAVYLCASSLAHSSYNSPLHFGNGTRLTVT.

This sequence joins TRBV19 and TRBJ2-7; D unclear. The CDR3 is made up of 14 amino acids. Trimming removed 3 bases from V and 3 bases from J, with 12 bases in between. In germline, CDR1 is LNHDA, CDR2 SQIVND (reference sequence). CDR3 region: CASSIGVSYYEQYF. As DNA, the CDR3 is TGTGCCAGTAGTATCGGAGTTTCTTACTACGAGCAGTACTTC.

The rearrangement uses TRBV4-1 and TRBJ2-7; the D gene could be TRBD1 or TRBD2 (5 bases each). Deletions cut 3 bases from V and 1 base from J, with 10 bases between. Germline values: CDR1 MGHRA, CDR2 YSYEKL. The CDR3 contains 14 residues. The CDR3 protein is CASSHGGESYEQYF. In nucleotides, the CDR3 is TGCGCCAGCAGCCATGGGGGAGAGTCCTACGAGCAGTACTTC.

This chain uses TRBV6-2 or TRBV6-3 with TRBJ2-7, with 9 bases fitting TRBD2. Germline V CDR1 and CDR2: MNHEY, SVGEGT. With 2 bases clipped from V and 3 bases from J, the junction kept 2 bases outside the gene matches. The CDR3 spans 14 residues. CDR3 amino acids: CASSYLAGSYEQYF. The CDR3 DNA follows: TGTGCCAGCAGTTACCTAGCGGGGAGCTACGAGCAGTACTTC.

V usage is TRBV7-2 and J usage is TRBJ2-4; 15 bases fit TRBD2. Per germline, CDR1 SGHTA and CDR2 FQGNSA. Losses at the gene ends were 5 bases for V and 4 bases for J; bases not matched to a gene: 6. This CDR3 has 17 residues. The CDR3, as DNA: TGTGCCAGCAGCCTCTTTGGGACTAGCGGGAGGAAAAACATTCAGTACTTC. Translated, it gives CASSLFGTSGRKNIQYF.

This clone appeared once. CDR3 DNA: TGTGCAAGTCGCCCCGGGGACAGGGGCAGCGAGCAGTACTTC. It is translated as CASRPGDRGSEQYF. The J gene is TRBJ2-7, the V gene TRBV12-2; the DNA was not compared with TRBD1, the D call given in the table. TRBV12-2 is classified as a pseudogene. CDR3 length equals 14 residues.

The chain links TRBV12-5 to TRBJ1-2, with 9 bases identical to TRBD1. J gave up 5 bases and V 2 bases, and 6 bases lay outside the gene matches. This CDR3 is 15 amino acids long. Germline lookup yields CDR1 LGHNT and CDR2 FRNRAP. The CDR3 is CASGLSGQGGYGYTF. DNA of the CDR3: TGTGCTAGTGGTTTGTCGGGACAGGGAGGTTATGGCTACACCTTC.

The chain combines TRBV7-2 with TRBJ1-2; D not certain. V lost 3 bases and J lost 8, with 22 bases in between. CDR1 and CDR2 (germline): SGHTA, FQGNSA. The length of the CDR3 is 16 residues. This CDR3 reads CASSFKGYPSFGGYTF. The CDR3 DNA sequence: TGTGCCAGCAGCTTCAAGGGTTATCCGTCCTTCGGAGGCTACACCTTC.

This clone was detected only once. This chain links TRBV7-3 with TRBJ2-6, with a tentative D call TRBD2 (6 bases). Germline V gene sequence: CDR1 SGHTA, CDR2 FQGTGA. The germline V and J ends were trimmed by 5 bases and 3 bases, with 17 bases remaining between them. CDR3 size: 17 residues. The CDR3 sequence is CASSPGSGRDGANVLTF. The CDR3 nucleotides are TGTGCCAGCAGCCCGGGAAGCGGGCGTGATGGGGCCAACGTCCTGACTTTC.

The chain carries TRBV6-2 or TRBV6-3 and TRBJ2-6; a possible D gene is TRBD1 (6 bases). The CDR3 loop spans 19 amino acids. CDR1 MNHEY and CDR2 SVGEGT come from the germline V gene. Trimming cost V 3 bases and J 0 bases, with 18 bases left between them. CDR3 DNA: TGTGCCAGCAGTTATTCATACAGGGCCCGCCTCTCTGGGGCCAACGTCCTGACTTTC. This encodes CASSYSYRARLSGANVLTF.

The chain uses TRBV6-4 and TRBJ2-2; D assignment may be TRBD1 or TRBD2 (6 bases each). V lost 2 bases and J lost 3, with 7 bases in between. The CDR3 is 14 residues long. Germline CDR1 MRHNA, CDR2 SNTAGT. The CDR3 loop is CASSDRGDTGELFF. CDR3 DNA: TGTGCCAGCAGTGACAGGGGGGACACCGGGGAGCTGTTTTTT.

The CDR3 is CASSYAQGDNEKLFF. CDR3 bases: TGTGCCAGCAGTTACGCGCAGGGAGATAATGAAAAACTGTTTTTT. V and J are TRBV6-5 and TRBJ1-4, with D perhaps TRBD1 (5 bases). There are 15 residues in the CDR3. The ends were cut back, 2 bases at V and 4 bases at J, with 11 bases in the middle. Looked up from germline, CDR1 is MNHEY and CDR2 is SVGAGI.

This chain joins TRBV19 and TRBJ2-3; 9 nucleotides match TRBD1. This CDR3 has 17 residues. CDR1 and CDR2 (germline): LNHDA, SQIVND (reference sequence). V was clipped by 5 bases and J by 2 bases; unmatched bases: 11. The CDR3 spells CASSPLGGQGYTDTQYF. The DNA of the CDR3 is TGTGCCAGTAGTCCGCTGGGTGGACAGGGGTACACAGATACGCAGTATTTT.

The V and J genes are TRBV10-2 and TRBJ2-7; D is uncertain. Trimming left V 1 base short and J 0 bases short, with 16 bases between. Germline V CDR1 and CDR2: WSHSY, SAAADI. This CDR3 contains 17 residues. The DNA for the CDR3 is TGCGCCAGCAGTGAGTTGTCAGTCAGAAGAAGCTCCTACGAGCAGTACTTC. Amino acids: CASSELSVRRSSYEQYF.

Remarks on this clone: This same CDR3 is encoded by further DNA sequences in the sample. The J gene is TRBJ2-7, the V gene TRBV6-6; 7 bases are a match to TRBD1. Germline lookup yields CDR1 MNHNY and CDR2 SVGAGI (reference sequence). The CDR3 has 12 amino acids. Trimming at V came to 2 bases and at J to 5 bases, leaving 0 bases not matched to a gene. The CDR3 DNA reads TGTGCCAGCAGTTACAGGGGGCACGAGCAGTACTTC. As protein: CASSYRGHEQYF.

The chain combines TRBV6-5 with TRBJ1-1; weak D call: TRBD1 (5 bases). Trimming left V 0 bases short and J 0 bases short, with 11 bases between. The CDR3 length is 16 residues. Germline CDR1 MNHEY, CDR2 SVGAGI. CDR3 in amino acids: CASSYSSVGLNTEAFF. For the CDR3, the DNA is TGTGCCAGCAGTTACTCGAGTGTGGGGCTGAACACTGAAGCTTTCTTT.